One sample yielded the 3 T cell receptor beta chains listed below, sequenced in a study of blood T cell repertoires in COVID-19. The data were produced by immunoSEQ multiplex PCR, yet TCRdb's version contains in-frame clones alone and is incomplete. The table includes about 64,000 clones, 85% to 90% detected once. Sequencing input: PBMCs or T cells enriched from blood (not recorded which). These TCRs come from a woman aged 40-49 years who had recovered from COVID-19.

This clone was seen just once. The chain carries TRBV14 and TRBJ1-4; possible D gene TRBD1, 5 bases. Germline CDR1 and CDR2: SGHDN and FVKESK. The CDR3 contains 12 residues. V was pared by 4 bases and J by 5 bases, with 5 bases between. CDR3 loop: CASSRQNEKLFF. The CDR3 DNA reads TGTGCCAGCAGCCGACAGAATGAAAAACTGTTTTTT.

J is TRBJ1-1 and V is TRBV24-1, with TRBD1 identical over 7 bases. The length of the CDR3 is 14 residues. The V segment lost 9 bases and the J segment 3 bases; nucleotides outside the gene matches: 9. Germline CDR1 is KGHDR and CDR2 is SFDVKD. Written as DNA, the CDR3 is TGTGCCACCCCTAAAGGGGGCCGCTACACTGAAGCTTTCTTT. This encodes CATPKGGRYTEAFF.

The CDR3 loop reads CASAGDTDTQYF. CDR3 coding DNA: TGTGCCAGTGCGGGGGACACAGATACGCAGTATTTT. The chain uses TRBV6-5 and TRBJ2-3, with 7 nucleotides matching TRBD2. Germline V gene lookup returns CDR1 MNHEY and CDR2 SVGAGI. The V and J ends lost 9 bases and 2 bases, in that order; junction bases with no gene match: 2. CDR3 size: 12 residues.